This T cell receptor (beta chain) was captured by sequencing in a study of identical twins. MiXCR, run by TCRdb on the 5' RACE reads, gives a single entry per CDR3 protein. Here the sample spans hundreds of thousands of distinct CDR3 sequences, over 8.5% being singletons. This clonotype has more than one count but fewer than ten. The antigen is not known. Trimming took 4 bases from V and 4 from J; bases not matched to a gene: 8. This CDR3 has 14 residues. CDR1 and CDR2 from the germline V gene are DFQATT and SNEGSKA (reference sequence). Every one of the donors was a healthy Caucasian. Study outcomes and limitations: The study found excess low generation probability among twin-shared out-of-frame alpha sequences.

These same data were also listed under a study on yellow fever vaccine responses in identical twins.

The sequencing sample was made of PBMCs. The origin of this receptor is a woman under 30 in good health. The V and J genes are TRBV20-1 and TRBJ2-7; 9 nucleotides line up with TRBD1. The CDR3 is CSAKARDRVYEQYF. DNA of the CDR3: TGCAGTGCTAAAGCTCGGGACAGGGTATACGAGCAGTACTTC.